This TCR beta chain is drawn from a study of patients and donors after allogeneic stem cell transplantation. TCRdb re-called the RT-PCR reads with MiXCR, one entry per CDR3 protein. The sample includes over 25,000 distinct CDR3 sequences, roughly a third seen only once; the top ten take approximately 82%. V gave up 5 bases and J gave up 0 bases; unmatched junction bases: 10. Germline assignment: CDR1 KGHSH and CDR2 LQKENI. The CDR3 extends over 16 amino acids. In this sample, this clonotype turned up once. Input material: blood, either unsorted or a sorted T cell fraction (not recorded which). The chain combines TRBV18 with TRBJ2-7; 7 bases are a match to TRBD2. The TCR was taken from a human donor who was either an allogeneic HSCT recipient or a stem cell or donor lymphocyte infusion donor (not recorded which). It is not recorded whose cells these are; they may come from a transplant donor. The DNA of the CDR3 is TGTGCCAGCTCAGACATAGCGGGCCCGACCTCCTACGAGCAGTACTTC. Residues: CASSDIAGPTSYEQYF.